One sample yielded the 30 T cell receptor beta chains listed below, sequenced in a study of immune characterization of retroperitoneal liposarcoma. TCRdb reprocessed the PCR reads with MiXCR, giving one entry per CDR3 protein. The top ten hold 53% of the sample, which has roughly 2,400 distinct CDR3 sequences, roughly 50% seen once. The sequenced sample consisted of tumor tissue. The receptor source for this set is a female donor with retroperitoneal liposarcoma.

This chain joins TRBV6-1 and TRBJ2-1; tentatively, D is TRBD2 (6 bases). CDR3 length equals 17 residues. V was pared by 5 bases and J by 8 bases, with 25 bases between. The germline V gene encodes CDR1 MNHNS and CDR2 SASEGT. CDR3 in DNA: TGTGCCAGCAGTTACTGGGGGACTCGGGGGATTGGAGATGAGCAGTTCTTC. Translated, it gives CASSYWGTRGIGDEQFF.

The chain links TRBV12-3 or TRBV12-4 to TRBJ2-1, with D tentatively TRBD1 (6 bases). The CDR3 has 15 amino acids. The V and J ends lost 4 bases and 6 bases respectively, with 16 bases between them. The CDR3 here is CASSSGEWGFNEQFF. The CDR3 DNA sequence: TGTGCCAGCAGTTCAGGGGAATGGGGCTTCAATGAGCAGTTCTTC.

The rearrangement joins TRBV6-6 to TRBJ1-4, with D tentatively TRBD1 (6 bases). V lost 0 bases to trimming and J lost 10 bases, with 15 bases between them. Germline CDR1 is MNHNY and CDR2 is SVGAGI (reference sequence). The CDR3 has 15 residues. The CDR3 nucleotides are TGTGCCAGCAGTTACTCGTGGGGGCGCAGGGGAAAACTGTTTTTT. Translation gives CASSYSWGRRGKLFF.

By share, this clonotype ranks as medium-sized (0.01 to 0.1%). This rearrangement joins TRBV6-6 to TRBJ2-1, with TRBD1 matching 7 bases. Germline CDR1 reads MNHNY; CDR2 reads SVGAGI (reference sequence). The CDR3 has 16 residues. V was pared by 2 bases and J by 13 bases, with 17 bases of the junction left unmatched. This CDR3 reads CASSYAFDRVTKTQFF. CDR3 DNA sequence: TGTGCCAGCAGTTACGCCTTCGACAGGGTGACGAAGACCCAGTTCTTC.

The chain uses TRBV6-5 and TRBJ2-7; 7 bases align to TRBD1. Germline assignment: CDR1 MNHEY and CDR2 SVGAGI. The CDR3 totals 16 residues. Losses at the gene ends were 4 bases for V and 3 bases for J; bases not matched to a gene: 12. CDR3 sequence (DNA): TGTGCCAGCAGTTCGAGAGGGGGCCGAATCTTCTACGAGCAGTACTTC. It codes for CASSSRGGRIFYEQYF.

This clonotype has only one observation. The chain's CDR3 is CASIGTVSYEQYF. The CDR3 DNA reads as TGTGCCAGCATCGGGACAGTCTCCTACGAGCAGTACTTC. The rearrangement links TRBV27 to TRBJ2-7; 7 nucleotides align to TRBD1. From germline, CDR1 is MNHEY and CDR2 SMNVEV (reference sequence). The CDR3 consists of 13 residues. V trimming: 7 bases; J trimming: 0 bases; junction bases outside the gene matches: 3.

This clonotype was recorded a few times. The V and J genes are TRBV6-8 and TRBJ1-1; no definite D call. This CDR3 is built from 14 residues. The V gene's germline CDR1 is MNHGY and CDR2 SAAAGT. V dropped 7 bases and J dropped 4 bases, with 16 bases sitting between them. This chain's CDR3 is CASKKDNRVTEAFF. The CDR3 nucleotides read TGTGCCAGCAAAAAGGATAATCGAGTCACTGAAGCTTTCTTT.

The chain couples TRBV6-1 to TRBJ2-4; D is possibly TRBD1 or TRBD2 (6 bases each). The better agreement between TRBJ2-5 and the DNA end casts doubt on the J call. The CDR3 spans 15 residues. Looked up from germline, CDR1 is MNHNS and CDR2 is SASEGT. The CDR3: CASSEALGGPETQYF. CDR3 DNA sequence: TGTGCCAGCAGTGAAGCGCTTGGGGGGCCAGAGACCCAGTACTTC.

The chain is built from TRBV12-3 or TRBV12-4 and TRBJ2-1; the D gene could be TRBD1 or TRBD2 (6 bases each). V lost 2 bases and J 5 bases, leaving 22 bases between the germline ends. The CDR3 covers 18 residues. DNA for the CDR3: TGTGCCAGCAGTTTAAGTGGGGATACTAGGGGGACTGACAATGAGCAGTTCTTC. This translates into CASSLSGDTRGTDNEQFF.

This chain connects TRBV27 to TRBJ2-2, with D unresolved. The CDR3 is 15 amino acids. Germline-derived CDR1 and CDR2 are MNHEY and SMNVEV (reference sequence). V lost 4 bases, J lost 9 bases, and 18 bases lay in between. In DNA form, the CDR3 reads TGTGCCAGCAGTTCCTCCGCCGGAGTCGGCCGGGAGCTGTTTTTT. It yields the protein CASSSSAGVGRELFF.

This clonotype has more than one count but fewer than ten. This chain joins TRBV6-1 and TRBJ2-1; 9 bases are shared with TRBD2. There are 15 residues in the CDR3. CDR1 and CDR2 from the germline V gene are MNHNS and SASEGT. V lost 8 bases, J lost 0 bases, and 5 bases stayed unmatched. CDR3 region: CASRLAESSYNEQFF. CDR3 DNA: TGTGCCAGCCGACTAGCGGAAAGCTCCTACAATGAGCAGTTCTTC.

CDR3 sequence (DNA): TGTGCCAGCAGTTACCGGACAGAAGATGGCTACACCTTC. Amino acids: CASSYRTEDGYTF. V gene TRBV6-6 combines with J gene TRBJ1-2; maybe TRBD1 (6 bases). Trimming pared 2 bases from V and 6 bases from J, leaving 10 bases between. The CDR3 runs 13 residues. CDR1 is MNHNY and CDR2 is SVGAGI in the germline V gene (reference sequence).

The chain links TRBV6-1 to TRBJ2-4; weak D call: TRBD2 (5 bases). Germline CDR1 MNHNS, CDR2 SASEGT. With 4 bases removed from V and 0 bases from J, the gap between germline ends came to 10 bases. The CDR3 totals 15 residues. CDR3 protein: CASSVPGVAKNIQYF. The CDR3 DNA follows: TGTGCCAGCAGTGTCCCCGGGGTAGCCAAAAACATTCAGTACTTC.

The V and J genes are TRBV12-3 or TRBV12-4 and TRBJ2-1, with 9 positions matching TRBD1. Trimming removed 8 bases from V and 11 bases from J; junction bases left unmatched: 10. The CDR3 is 13 residues long. CDR3 amino acids: CASGRTGDPKQFF. CDR3 sequence (DNA): TGTGCCAGCGGAAGGACAGGGGACCCCAAGCAGTTCTTC.

This clonotype was detected only a few times. The V and J genes are TRBV5-6 and TRBJ2-1, with a possible D match to TRBD2 (6 bases). Judging by the DNA end, TRBJ2-7 fits better; the J call may be wrong. Germline assignment: CDR1 SGHDT and CDR2 YYEEEE. The CDR3 length is 17 residues. The CDR3: CASSFIGGLSSYNEQYF. The CDR3 DNA sequence: TGTGCCAGCAGCTTCATTGGAGGGCTGAGCTCCTACAATGAGCAGTACTTC.

This clonotype was seen a handful of times. The chain uses TRBV12-5 and TRBJ1-1; 8 bases align to TRBD1. Germline values: CDR1 LGHNT, CDR2 FRNRAP. With 6 bases clipped from V and 4 bases from J, the junction kept 13 bases outside the gene matches. The CDR3 extends over 16 amino acids. Here the CDR3 reads CASGQRQGPHSTEAFF. CDR3 sequence (DNA): TGTGCTAGTGGCCAACGACAGGGGCCGCATAGCACTGAAGCTTTCTTT.

This clonotype was picked up a small number of times. The chain recombines TRBV12-3 or TRBV12-4 with TRBJ2-1, with D perhaps TRBD1 or TRBD2 (5 bases each). Trimming left V 6 bases short and J 10 bases short, with 22 bases between. The CDR3 has 15 residues. This CDR3 reads CASRHEGSPPYEQFF. Written as DNA, the CDR3 is TGTGCCAGCAGGCACGAGGGGTCCCCTCCCTACGAGCAGTTCTTC.

V gene TRBV6-1 combines with J gene TRBJ2-3; 13 nucleotides align to TRBD2. This CDR3 has 17 residues. Trimming at V came to 8 bases and at J to 1 base, leaving 9 bases not matched to a gene. CDR1 and CDR2 (germline): MNHNS, SASEGT. The CDR3 spells CASLGLAGAPGTDTQYF. The DNA of the CDR3 is TGTGCCAGCCTCGGACTAGCGGGGGCCCCGGGCACAGATACGCAGTATTTT.

This chain connects TRBV6-1 to TRBJ2-3; TRBD2 matches 10 bases. The V gene end was trimmed by 6 bases and the J gene end by 2 bases; junction bases not matched to a gene: 5. The CDR3 is 15 amino acids. CDR1 MNHNS and CDR2 SASEGT come from the germline V gene. CDR3 in amino acids: CASSRLAGDTDTQYF. The DNA for the CDR3 is TGTGCCAGCAGCAGACTAGCGGGCGACACAGATACGCAGTATTTT.

This clonotype was counted between two and nine times. This rearrangement joins TRBV7-6 to TRBJ2-7; tentative D call: TRBD2 (6 bases). The CDR3 extends over 14 amino acids. The germline V and J ends were trimmed by 5 bases and 2 bases, with 13 bases remaining between them. In germline, CDR1 is SGHVS, CDR2 FNYEAQ. For the CDR3, the DNA is TGTGCCAGCAGCGCCGGGACTGGGACCTACGAGCAGTACTTC. Its protein product is CASSAGTGTYEQYF.

This clonotype was picked up a small number of times. This sequence joins TRBV6-1 and TRBJ1-4, with D possibly TRBD1 on 5 matching bases. The CDR3 is made up of 13 amino acids. Trimming took 4 bases from V and 8 from J, leaving 11 bases between them. In germline, CDR1 is MNHNS, CDR2 SASEGT. The CDR3 protein is CASSGQGGEKLFF. The CDR3 nucleotides are TGTGCCAGCAGTGGCCAGGGAGGAGAAAAACTGTTTTTT.

The chain joins TRBV6-1 to TRBJ2-4; 11 nucleotides agree with TRBD2. After removal of 8 bases from V and 13 bases from J, the junction contained 13 bases not matched to a gene. The germline V gene has CDR1 MNHNS and CDR2 SASEGT. This CDR3 contains 14 residues. The CDR3 sequence is CASQLAGAGSEQYF. For the CDR3, the DNA is TGTGCCAGCCAACTAGCGGGAGCCGGAAGTGAGCAGTACTTC.

The CDR3 loop is CASRTDGYNEQFF. The CDR3 DNA sequence: TGTGCCAGTAGGACAGACGGGTACAATGAGCAGTTCTTC. This rearrangement joins TRBV27 to TRBJ2-1, with a tentative D call TRBD1 (6 bases). The CDR3 contains 13 residues. V was shortened by 9 bases and J by 4 bases, with 13 bases between the two germline ends. The germline gives CDR1 MNHEY, CDR2 SMNVEV (reference sequence).

This clonotype was seen more than once but under ten times. This sequence joins TRBV6-5 and TRBJ1-1, with TRBD1 identical over 8 bases. J was trimmed by 1 base and V by 2 bases; bases with no gene match: 0. This CDR3 has 14 residues. Germline values: CDR1 MNHEY, CDR2 SVGAGI. The CDR3 sequence is CASSYGTGNTEAFF. The DNA for the CDR3 is TGTGCCAGCAGTTACGGGACAGGGAACACTGAAGCTTTCTTT.

The chain combines TRBV4-3 with TRBJ2-7; 11 bases are a match to TRBD2. The closer fit of TRBJ2-5 to the DNA end suggests the J call may be wrong. Germline V lookup: CDR1 LGHNA, CDR2 YSLEER. This CDR3 is built from 15 residues. CDR3 sequence (DNA): TGCGCCAGCAGCCATCTAGCGGGAGGAGTGGAGACCCAGTACTTC. As protein: CASSHLAGGVETQYF.

This clonotype has just a few counts. V usage is TRBV11-3 and J usage is TRBJ2-6; no clear D gene. This CDR3 is 15 amino acids long. Trimming removed 2 bases at V and 3 bases at J, with 8 bases between. Per the germline V gene, CDR1 is SGHNT and CDR2 is YENEEA. CDR3 in amino acids: CASSLSVLGANVLTF. The CDR3 nucleotides are TGTGCCAGCAGCTTAAGTGTACTTGGGGCCAACGTCCTGACTTTC. The full variable domain, its missing parts supplied by reference TRBV11-3 and TRBJ2-6, is EAGVVQSPRYKIIEKKQPVAFWCNPISGHNTLYWYLQNLGQGPELLIRYENEEAVDDSQLPKDRFSAERLKGVDSTLKIQPAELGDSAVYLCASSLSVLGANVLTFGAGSRLTVL.

This rearrangement joins TRBV12-3 or TRBV12-4 to TRBJ2-1; possible D gene TRBD2, 5 bases. V was trimmed by 1 base and J by 10 bases, leaving 20 bases between them. This CDR3 has 16 residues. The CDR3 bases are TGTGCCAGCAGTTTAGAGTGGGGAGCAGGAACCTACGAGCAGTTCTTC. This encodes CASSLEWGAGTYEQFF.

V and J are TRBV12-3 or TRBV12-4 and TRBJ2-1; no clear D. Trimming removed 5 bases at V and 0 bases at J, with 11 bases between. The CDR3 spans 15 residues. In DNA form, the CDR3 reads TGTGCCAGCAGTGAAACTCCAAACTCCTACAATGAGCAGTTCTTC. Protein sequence: CASSETPNSYNEQFF.

The rearrangement joins TRBV7-6 to TRBJ1-5, with D unresolved. Germline-derived CDR1 and CDR2 are SGHVS and FNYEAQ. The CDR3 is 14 amino acids. V was shortened by 0 bases and J by 7 bases, with 10 bases between the two germline ends. In DNA, the CDR3 is TGTGCCAGCAGCTTAGCAGGTAGCGGACAGCCCCAGCATTTT. As protein: CASSLAGSGQPQHF.

This clonotype occurred a few times. This chain joins TRBV6-1 and TRBJ1-4; D remains ambiguous. The germline CDR1 and CDR2 sequences are MNHNS and SASEGT. The V end was cut by 3 bases, the J end by 5 bases, with 10 bases between. This CDR3 has 14 residues. CDR3 nucleotide sequence: TGTGCCAGCAGTGAGTGGGGATCGAATGAAAAACTGTTTTTT. Encoded protein: CASSEWGSNEKLFF.